The 19 T cell receptor beta chains reported below all come from one sample, sequenced in a study of OX40 agonist ivuxolimab in advanced cancers. Only in-frame clones appear in the TCRdb table, and some are missing; sequencing was by immunoSEQ multiplex PCR. The table records over 70,000 clones, 85% to 90% of them present only once. This specimen was CD4+ or CD8+ T cells sorted from blood, taken in a trial of the OX40 agonist ivuxolimab. These TCRs come from an adult with an advanced solid tumor such as melanoma, head and neck, liver or kidney cancer.

V gene TRBV27 combines with J gene TRBJ1-1; possibly TRBD1 for D (5 bases). The CDR3 sequence is 15 residues long. Per germline, CDR1 MNHEY and CDR2 SMNVEV (reference sequence). The V end lost 6 bases, the J end lost 3 bases, and 17 bases lay between the germline ends. CDR3 region: CASSHSGEVYTEAFF. CDR3 DNA: TGTGCCAGCAGCCACTCGGGGGAGGTGTACACTGAAGCTTTCTTT.

The chain uses TRBV27 and TRBJ2-1; the D gene is possibly TRBD2 (6 bases). Trimming took 2 bases from V and 7 from J, leaving 9 bases between them. Germline values: CDR1 MNHEY, CDR2 SMNVEV (reference sequence). The CDR3 is 13 amino acids. The CDR3 DNA is TGTGCCAGCAGTTTACTTGGAGGGAATGAGCAGTTCTTC. Translating it yields CASSLLGGNEQFF.

The chain carries TRBV11-1 and TRBJ2-4; D possibly corresponds to TRBD2 (7 bases). Trimming took 6 bases from V and 8 from J, leaving 17 bases between them. CDR3 length: 14 residues. Germline CDR1 is SGHAT and CDR2 is FQDESV (reference sequence). The CDR3 DNA is TGTGCCAGCAGTTCAATACAGGGAGGGCACATTCAGTACTTC. It translates to CASSSIQGGHIQYF.

This chain connects TRBV9 to TRBJ2-1; 8 bases match TRBD2. CDR3 size: 12 residues. Trimming at V came to 7 bases and at J to 12 bases, leaving 9 bases not matched to a gene. The germline V gene encodes CDR1 SGDLS and CDR2 YYNGEE. This CDR3 reads CASASGLNPQFF. Written as DNA, the CDR3 is TGTGCCAGCGCTAGCGGGCTGAACCCGCAGTTCTTC.

The chain couples TRBV7-3 to TRBJ2-3; 7 bases fit TRBD2. This CDR3 spans 14 amino acids. CDR1 SGHTA and CDR2 FQGTGA come from the germline V gene. Trimming removed 4 bases from V and 2 bases from J; junction bases left unmatched: 3. The CDR3 coding sequence is TGTGCCAGCAGCTCTAGCGGACCCACAGATACGCAGTATTTT. The encoded protein is CASSSSGPTDTQYF.

The V gene is TRBV27, the J gene TRBJ1-6; D not resolved. This CDR3 spans 14 amino acids. Trimming took off 10 bases at V and 2 bases at J, with 12 bases between the two ends. Per germline, CDR1 MNHEY and CDR2 SMNVEV (reference sequence). CDR3 coding DNA: TGTGCCACCCGAATGGGCACCTATAATTCACCCCTCCACTTT. Translating gives CATRMGTYNSPLHF.

The rearrangement uses TRBV4-1 and TRBJ1-1; D is uncertain. This CDR3 is built from 14 residues. The V and J ends lost 4 bases and 0 bases respectively, with 9 bases between them. Germline CDR1 and CDR2: MGHRA and YSYEKL. The CDR3 here is CASSLDGMNTEAFF. The CDR3 DNA sequence: TGCGCCAGCAGCCTGGACGGAATGAACACTGAAGCTTTCTTT.

This clone was seen a single time. The chain uses TRBV5-4 and TRBJ2-5; a possible D gene is TRBD1 (5 bases). Between the trimmed V and J ends, which lost 2 bases and 5 bases, there was a span of 22 bases. Per the germline V gene, CDR1 is SGHNT and CDR2 is YYREEE (reference sequence). This CDR3 spans 17 amino acids. CDR3 amino acids: CASSLGLGAGAVETQYF. CDR3 DNA sequence: TGTGCCAGCAGCTTAGGGTTAGGGGCTGGGGCGGTGGAGACCCAGTACTTC.

In its sample, this clone was seen once. The CDR3 DNA follows: TGTGCCAGCAGCGTAGATGGGGTGACCGACACTGAAGCTTTCTTT. Translated: CASSVDGVTDTEAFF. This chain uses TRBV9 with TRBJ1-1, with D unclear. This CDR3 comprises 15 residues. V gave up 0 bases and J gave up 3 bases, with 12 bases separating them. Germline loops: CDR1 SGDLS, CDR2 YYNGEE. Together with reference TRBV9 and TRBJ1-1, the CDR3 gives the full variable domain: DSGVTQTPKHLITATGQRVTLRCSPRSGDLSVYWYQQSLDQGLQFLIQYYNGEERAKGNILERFSAQQFPDLHSELNLSSLELGDSALYFCASSVDGVTDTEAFFGQGTRLTVV.

V and J are TRBV7-2 and TRBJ1-3; weak D call: TRBD1 (6 bases). In germline, CDR1 is SGHTA, CDR2 FQGNSA. The CDR3 covers 16 residues. V lost 1 base and J lost 1, with 11 bases in between. Here the CDR3 reads CASSLVGTTSGNTIYF. CDR3 DNA sequence: TGTGCCAGCAGCTTAGTGGGGACAACGTCTGGAAACACCATATATTTT.

This clone was found a few times. The rearrangement joins TRBV19 to TRBJ1-4; TRBD1 matches 7 bases. The CDR3 is made up of 15 amino acids. Germline V gives CDR1 LNHDA, CDR2 SQIVND (reference sequence). The J segment lost 8 bases and the V segment lost 2 bases, leaving 8 bases of the junction unmatched. The CDR3 coding sequence is TGTGCCAGTAGTATAAGGGGCAGGGGGGGAGAAAAACTGTTTTTT. It yields the protein CASSIRGRGGEKLFF.

This clone was observed a single time. The chain recombines TRBV11-1 with TRBJ2-7; 11 bases are a match to TRBD1. This CDR3 is built from 15 residues. V lost 5 bases and J lost 3; bases outside the gene matches: 6. Germline loops: CDR1 SGHAT, CDR2 FQDESV (reference sequence). CDR3 protein: CASSRGTGGIYEQYF. CDR3 coding DNA: TGTGCCAGCAGCCGGGGGACAGGGGGGATCTACGAGCAGTACTTC.

This sequence joins TRBV5-1 and TRBJ2-1; D is possibly TRBD1 (5 bases). The V and J ends lost 0 bases and 3 bases respectively, with 10 bases between them. From germline, CDR1 is SGHRS and CDR2 YFSETQ. The CDR3 is made up of 15 amino acids. CDR3: CASSLVQGRYNEQFF. The CDR3 DNA is TGCGCCAGCAGCTTGGTTCAGGGCCGCTACAATGAGCAGTTCTTC.

This clone was detected a few times. This chain joins TRBV2 and TRBJ1-4; D remains ambiguous. The germline V and J ends were trimmed by 4 bases and 6 bases, with 6 bases remaining between them. CDR1 and CDR2 (germline): SNHLY, FYNNEI. This CDR3 has 12 residues. CDR3 in DNA: TGTGCCAGCAGTGGGGAGGATGAAAAACTGTTTTTT. It is translated as CASSGEDEKLFF.

CDR3 nucleotides: TGCGCCAGCAGCTTGAATACTATTAATGAAAAACTGTTTTTT. Its protein is CASSLNTINEKLFF. J is TRBJ1-4 and V is TRBV5-1; D gene unclear. The CDR3 is made up of 14 amino acids. The V and J ends lost 1 base and 4 bases respectively, with 8 bases between them. Germline V gene sequence: CDR1 SGHRS, CDR2 YFSETQ.

Here the CDR3 DNA reads TGTGCCAGCAGCTTAGGCGGGAGGGCCGAGACCCAGTACTTC. This encodes CASSLGGRAETQYF. The V call is TRBV5-4, the J call TRBJ2-5; 9 bases agree with TRBD2. Germline loops: CDR1 SGHNT, CDR2 YYREEE (reference sequence). CDR3 length: 14 residues. After removal of 2 bases from V and 5 bases from J, the junction contained 4 bases not matched to a gene.

The chain has TRBV19 and TRBJ2-7, with TRBD1 matching 7 bases. Germline V gives CDR1 LNHDA, CDR2 SQIVND (reference sequence). Losses at the gene ends were 4 bases for V and 3 bases for J; bases not matched to a gene: 9. There are 15 residues in the CDR3. CDR3 protein: CASSNGQANYYEQYF. In DNA form, the CDR3 reads TGTGCCAGTAGTAACGGACAGGCGAACTACTACGAGCAGTACTTC.

This chain joins TRBV5-8 and TRBJ2-1; 8 bases are shared with TRBD2. Germline-derived CDR1 and CDR2 are SGHTS and YDEGEE. V trimming: 5 bases; J trimming: 4 bases; junction bases outside the gene matches: 8. CDR3 length: 15 residues. CDR3 bases: TGTGCCAGCAGGCGGCCGGGACTAGTATACAATGAGCAGTTCTTC. Translation gives CASRRPGLVYNEQFF. Full variable domain (remainder filled in from reference TRBV5-8 and TRBJ2-1): EAGVTQSPTHLIKTRGQQATLRCSPISGHTSVYWYQQALGLGLQFLLWYDEGEERNRGNFPPRFSGRQFPNYSSELNVNALELEDSALYLCASRRPGLVYNEQFFGPGTRLTVL.

This sequence joins TRBV15 and TRBJ1-6; 7 nucleotides align to TRBD1. The CDR3 loop spans 18 amino acids. Germline values: CDR1 LNHNV, CDR2 YYDKDF (reference sequence). After removal of 3 bases from V and 5 bases from J, the junction contained 13 bases not matched to a gene. CDR3 residues: CATSSARQGGTNNSPLHF. CDR3 DNA: TGTGCCACCAGCAGTGCTCGACAGGGCGGCACGAATAATTCACCCCTCCACTTT.